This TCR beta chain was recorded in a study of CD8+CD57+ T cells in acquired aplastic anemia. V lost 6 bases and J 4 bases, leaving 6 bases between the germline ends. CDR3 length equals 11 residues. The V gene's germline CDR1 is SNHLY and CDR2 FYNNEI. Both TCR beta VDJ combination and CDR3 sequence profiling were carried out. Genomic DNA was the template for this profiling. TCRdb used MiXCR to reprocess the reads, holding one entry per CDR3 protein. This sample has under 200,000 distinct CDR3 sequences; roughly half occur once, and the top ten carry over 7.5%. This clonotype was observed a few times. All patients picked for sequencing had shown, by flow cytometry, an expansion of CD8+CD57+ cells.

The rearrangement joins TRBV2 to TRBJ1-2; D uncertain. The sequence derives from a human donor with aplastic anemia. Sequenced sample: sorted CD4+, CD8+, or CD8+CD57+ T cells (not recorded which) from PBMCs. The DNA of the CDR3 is TGTGCCAGCAGGCTCGCCTATGGCTACACCTTC. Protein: CASRLAYGYTF.